One sample yielded the 28 T cell receptor beta chains listed below, sequenced in a study of shared clonotypes between healthy human individuals. Measured with immunoSEQ multiplex PCR; TCRdb has only the in-frame clones, and not every one. The table lists about 600,000 clones, less than 98% of them singletons, with around 0.057% in the top ten. The sequenced material came from naive CD4+ T cells sorted from blood. The subset was: CD45RA+ positively selected. These receptors were obtained from a woman in her 30s in good health.

The chain combines TRBV5-1 with TRBJ2-7; D possibly corresponds to TRBD1 (5 bases). Per germline, CDR1 SGHRS and CDR2 YFSETQ. Trimming shortened V by 4 bases and J by 6 bases, and 20 bases separated the two germline ends. The CDR3 sequence is 15 residues long. The CDR3 region has the DNA TGCGCCAGCAGCCCCCCCCTTAAGGGGCGCGGCGAGCAGTACTTC. This sequence encodes CASSPPLKGRGEQYF.

The gene calls are TRBV27 and TRBJ1-5, with no clear D. This CDR3 spans 13 amino acids. Germline lookup yields CDR1 MNHEY and CDR2 SMNVEV (reference sequence). V shed 6 bases and J shed 0 bases, with 6 bases lying between them. CDR3 residues: CASRGNSNQPQHF. The CDR3 DNA sequence: TGTGCCAGCAGAGGGAATAGCAATCAGCCCCAGCATTTT.

This chain connects TRBV7-9 to TRBJ1-3; D is uncertain. V shed 0 bases and J shed 0 bases, with 6 bases lying between them. The V gene's germline CDR1 is SEHNR and CDR2 FQNEAQ (reference sequence). This CDR3 contains 15 residues. The CDR3 nucleotides are TGTGCCAGCAGCTTAGCGGGATACTCTGGAAACACCATATATTTT. This encodes CASSLAGYSGNTIYF.

V usage is TRBV27 and J usage is TRBJ2-1; 9 nucleotides align to TRBD1. V gave up 8 bases and J gave up 7 bases; unmatched junction bases: 18. This CDR3 spans 17 amino acids. The germline gives CDR1 MNHEY, CDR2 SMNVEV (reference sequence). In DNA form, the CDR3 reads TGTGCCAGCCACCGGGCGTCTGGGACAGGGTCTTTGAATGAGCAGTTCTTC. Amino acids: CASHRASGTGSLNEQFF.

The chain is built from TRBV28 and TRBJ2-1; D may be TRBD1 or TRBD2 (5 bases each). The CDR3 runs to 14 residues. Trimming pared 2 bases from V and 7 bases from J, leaving 12 bases between. In germline, CDR1 is MDHEN, CDR2 SYDVKM. This chain's CDR3 is CASSLGSWGNEQFF. CDR3 sequence (DNA): TGTGCCAGCAGTTTAGGTTCATGGGGGAATGAGCAGTTCTTC.

CDR3 region: CASSYGDRGLVTQYF. CDR3 nucleotide sequence: TGTGCCAGCAGTTACGGGGACAGGGGGCTGGTGACCCAGTACTTC. This chain uses TRBV6-5 with TRBJ2-5; TRBD1 matches 12 bases. Per the germline V gene, CDR1 is MNHEY and CDR2 is SVGAGI. The CDR3 consists of 15 residues. The V gene end was trimmed by 2 bases and the J gene end by 7 bases; junction bases not matched to a gene: 5.

This chain uses TRBV19 with TRBJ2-7; 14 positions agree with TRBD2. J was trimmed by 4 bases and V by 6 bases; bases with no gene match: 8. Germline CDR1 reads LNHDA; CDR2 reads SQIVND (reference sequence). The CDR3 has 16 residues. CDR3 nucleotides: TGTGCCAGTAGCAACAAAGGGACTAGCGGGAGTTACGAGCAGTACTTC. Its translation: CASSNKGTSGSYEQYF.

The count of this clone is one. This chain links TRBV5-1 with TRBJ2-7; 7 positions match TRBD1. The CDR3 is 13 residues long. The trim removed 5 bases at V and 5 bases at J, leaving 7 bases unmatched. Looked up from germline, CDR1 is SGHRS and CDR2 is YFSETQ. In nucleotides, the CDR3 is TGCGCCAGCAGGATGACAGGGAAGGACGAGCAGTACTTC. Its protein product is CASRMTGKDEQYF.

This chain joins TRBV6-4 and TRBJ2-5, with 7 bases lining up with TRBD2. This CDR3 has 13 residues. Losses at the gene ends were 0 bases for V and 5 bases for J; bases not matched to a gene: 0. Germline loops: CDR1 MRHNA, CDR2 SNTAGT. The CDR3 is CASSDSGGETQYF. CDR3 DNA sequence: TGTGCCAGCAGTGACTCCGGGGGGGAGACCCAGTACTTC.

V usage is TRBV15 and J usage is TRBJ2-3, with TRBD2 as a possible D gene (5 bases). In germline, CDR1 is LNHNV, CDR2 YYDKDF (reference sequence). The CDR3 runs 13 residues. Trimming cost V 1 base and J 6 bases, with 8 bases left between them. CDR3 coding DNA: TGTGCCACCAGCAGAGGGAGGCCCGATACGCAGTATTTT. Translating gives CATSRGRPDTQYF.

The chain combines TRBV5-1 with TRBJ2-5, with D unclear. V dropped 2 bases and J dropped 2 bases, with 16 bases sitting between them. The V gene's germline CDR1 is SGHRS and CDR2 YFSETQ. This CDR3 spans 16 amino acids. CDR3 sequence: CASSFEMLVGQETQYF. In DNA, the CDR3 is TGCGCCAGCAGCTTCGAAATGTTGGTGGGACAAGAGACCCAGTACTTC.

The gene calls are TRBV28 and TRBJ1-3, with D possibly matching TRBD1 (6 bases). CDR1 and CDR2 (germline): MDHEN, SYDVKM. V was shortened by 10 bases and J by 2 bases, with 24 bases between the two germline ends. CDR3 length: 17 amino acids. Here the CDR3 DNA reads TGTGCCACCGCGAGGCCCATCGGGGGCCAAGCTGGAAACACCATATATTTT. It translates to CATARPIGGQAGNTIYF.

This chain uses TRBV11-3 with TRBJ1-1; D unresolved. V was cut by 2 bases and J by 1 base, with 5 bases left in between. This CDR3 has 13 residues. Looked up from germline, CDR1 is SGHNT and CDR2 is YENEEA. CDR3 sequence reads: CASSLLWNTEAFF. As DNA, the CDR3 is TGTGCCAGCAGCTTATTGTGGAACACTGAAGCTTTCTTT.

The gene calls are TRBV5-1 and TRBJ2-3, with no clear D. This CDR3 comprises 15 residues. Germline CDR1 reads SGHRS; CDR2 reads YFSETQ. The V end was cut by 0 bases, the J end by 3 bases, with 11 bases between. In nucleotides, the CDR3 is TGCGCCAGCAGCTTGGATTATCGGACGACAGATACGCAGTATTTT. This encodes CASSLDYRTTDTQYF.

The chain employs TRBV27 and TRBJ2-1, with D possibly being TRBD1 or TRBD2 (5 bases each). Trimming pared 10 bases from V and 8 bases from J, leaving 18 bases between. CDR3 length: 13 amino acids. Per germline, CDR1 MNHEY and CDR2 SMNVEV (reference sequence). This CDR3 is CATSRGARDEQFF. In DNA form, the CDR3 reads TGTGCCACCTCCCGGGGAGCCAGGGATGAGCAGTTCTTC.

The chain combines TRBV6-6 with TRBJ1-1; 7 nucleotides align to TRBD1. The CDR3 runs to 15 residues. CDR1 and CDR2 from the germline V gene are MNHNY and SVGAGI (reference sequence). V dropped 6 bases and J dropped 1; count of bases not matched to a gene: 8. The CDR3 loop is CASRESGTANTEAFF. Written as DNA, the CDR3 is TGTGCCAGCAGAGAATCCGGGACAGCGAACACTGAAGCTTTCTTT.

The V gene is TRBV5-1, the J gene TRBJ1-3, with D perhaps matching TRBD1 (5 bases). The V gene's germline CDR1 is SGHRS and CDR2 YFSETQ. Deletions cut 5 bases from V and 0 bases from J, with 15 bases between. CDR3 length equals 16 residues. CDR3 protein: CASRGLGSSSGNTIYF. The CDR3 nucleotides read TGCGCCAGCAGGGGGCTTGGCAGCAGCTCTGGAAACACCATATATTTT.

The chain couples TRBV5-1 to TRBJ2-5; D is unresolved. V was clipped by 4 bases and J by 0 bases, with 10 bases between them. Germline values: CDR1 SGHRS, CDR2 YFSETQ. This CDR3 comprises 14 residues. CDR3 sequence reads: CASSIQTNQETQYF. In nucleotides, the CDR3 is TGCGCCAGCAGCATACAAACCAACCAAGAGACCCAGTACTTC.

As regards this clone: The identical CDR3 is also encoded by other nucleotide sequences in the sample. The chain employs TRBV28 and TRBJ1-5; D possibly corresponds to TRBD1 (6 bases). CDR1 and CDR2 from the germline V gene are MDHEN and SYDVKM. The CDR3 length is 13 residues. Trimming cost V 6 bases and J 3 bases, with 9 bases left between them. CDR3 loop: CASRTGLNQPQHF. The CDR3 region has the DNA TGTGCCAGCAGGACAGGCCTCAATCAGCCCCAGCATTTT.

CDR3 DNA sequence: TGTGCCAGCAGCGTAACAGCAAGGTCCTACAATGAGCAGTTCTTC. The encoded protein is CASSVTARSYNEQFF. This chain connects TRBV9 to TRBJ2-1, with D unclear. With 1 base removed from V and 1 base from J, the gap between germline ends came to 9 bases. CDR1 SGDLS and CDR2 YYNGEE come from the germline V gene. The length of the CDR3 is 15 residues.

This clone was seen once. The V call is TRBV28, the J call TRBJ1-6, with 9 bases fitting TRBD1. Losses at the gene ends were 6 bases for V and 14 bases for J; bases not matched to a gene: 5. This CDR3 region has 12 residues. The germline V gene encodes CDR1 MDHEN and CDR2 SYDVKM. The CDR3 reads CASRQGAVTLHF. CDR3 bases: TGTGCCAGCAGACAGGGGGCTGTAACCCTCCACTTT.

The table lists this clone with a count of one. This rearrangement joins TRBV29-1 to TRBJ2-7; the D gene is possibly TRBD1 (5 bases). The germline V and J ends were trimmed by 4 bases and 2 bases, with 12 bases remaining between them. In germline, CDR1 is SQVTM, CDR2 ANQGSEA. The CDR3 runs 13 residues. The CDR3: CSVAVTVPYEQYF. Here the CDR3 DNA reads TGCAGCGTTGCTGTGACAGTACCCTACGAGCAGTACTTC.

The chain is built from TRBV27 and TRBJ1-5; 8 positions match TRBD1. This CDR3 has 15 residues. V trimming: 6 bases; J trimming: 3 bases; junction bases outside the gene matches: 7. Germline values: CDR1 MNHEY, CDR2 SMNVEV (reference sequence). This chain's CDR3 is CASSRRGPFNQPQHF. DNA for the CDR3: TGTGCCAGCAGCCGCAGGGGGCCTTTCAATCAGCCCCAGCATTTT.

In this sample, this clone turned up once. The rearrangement joins TRBV5-1 to TRBJ1-2; TRBD1 is a possible D gene (6 bases). From germline, CDR1 is SGHRS and CDR2 YFSETQ. This CDR3 region has 17 residues. Trimming shortened V by 3 bases and J by 2 bases, and 20 bases separated the two germline ends. The CDR3 nucleotides read TGCGCCAGCAGCTCCGCGACCCCCCGGGACACGAACTATGGCTACACCTTC. It yields the protein CASSSATPRDTNYGYTF.

This clone has just one count. The rearrangement joins TRBV6-1 to TRBJ2-7; D is undetermined. V lost 2 bases and J 2 bases, leaving 7 bases between the germline ends. Germline CDR1 reads MNHNS; CDR2 reads SASEGT. The length of the CDR3 is 13 residues. CDR3 loop: CASSEMRAYEQYF. The CDR3, as DNA: TGTGCCAGCAGTGAAATGCGAGCCTACGAGCAGTACTTC.

This sequence joins TRBV6-6 and TRBJ2-3; D uncertain. Germline V lookup: CDR1 MNHNY, CDR2 SVGAGI (reference sequence). The germline V and J ends were trimmed by 3 bases and 4 bases, with 17 bases remaining between them. The CDR3 is 16 residues long. CDR3 amino acids: CASSYGGLQPSDTQYF. The CDR3 DNA reads as TGTGCCAGCAGTTATGGTGGCCTCCAACCCTCAGATACGCAGTATTTT.

The chain couples TRBV5-1 to TRBJ1-1; D might be TRBD1 (6 bases). Germline V gene data show CDR1 as SGHRS and CDR2 as YFSETQ. The CDR3 loop spans 13 amino acids. Between the trimmed V and J ends, which lost 5 bases and 5 bases, there was a span of 13 bases. CDR3 residues: CASSEGHNTEAFF. For the CDR3, the DNA is TGCGCCAGCAGTGAGGGACACAATACTGAAGCTTTCTTT.

This chain joins TRBV5-1 and TRBJ2-7; no definite D call. Germline lookup yields CDR1 SGHRS and CDR2 YFSETQ. V lost 6 bases and J 3 bases, leaving 13 bases between the germline ends. The CDR3 totals 13 residues. The CDR3 sequence is CASTLDQNYEQYF. CDR3 coding DNA: TGCGCCAGCACCCTGGACCAGAACTACGAGCAGTACTTC.